A single sample gave rise to the 17 T cell receptor beta chains below, sequenced in a study of cytomegalovirus exposure and HLA in healthy donors. The assay was immunoSEQ multiplex PCR, and TCRdb's table has in-frame clones only and misses some. The table lists 55,000 to 70,000 clones, 75% to 95% of them singletons. The specimen was PBMCs. These receptors were taken from a woman aged 25 to 45 in good health and CMV-seronegative.

This sequence joins TRBV6-5 and TRBJ2-5, with 8 bases identical to TRBD1. Germline trimming cut 7 bases from V and 4 bases from J; bases unmatched to any gene: 5. Germline V lookup: CDR1 MNHEY, CDR2 SVGAGI. The CDR3 runs 13 residues. CDR3 bases: TGTGCCAGCACCCCTGACAGGGGAGAGACCCAGTACTTC. This encodes CASTPDRGETQYF.

J is TRBJ1-5 and V is TRBV19; D unclear. The CDR3 is made up of 13 amino acids. CDR1 LNHDA and CDR2 SQIVND come from the germline V gene (reference sequence). With 3 bases removed from V and 9 bases from J, the gap between germline ends came to 12 bases. This CDR3 reads CASSIEGKGPQHF. For the CDR3, the DNA is TGTGCCAGTAGTATCGAGGGTAAAGGGCCCCAGCATTTT.

The chain has TRBV27 and TRBJ1-5; 10 bases match TRBD1. The V and J ends lost 5 bases and 2 bases, in that order; junction bases with no gene match: 3. The V gene's germline CDR1 is MNHEY and CDR2 SMNVEV (reference sequence). The CDR3 has 15 residues. CDR3 sequence: CASSAGTGGNQPQHF. CDR3 DNA sequence: TGTGCCAGCAGTGCCGGGACAGGGGGCAATCAGCCCCAGCATTTT.

The V gene is TRBV30, the J gene TRBJ2-2, with TRBD2 matching 10 bases. The CDR3 is 18 amino acids. Germline trimming cut 5 bases from V and 0 bases from J; bases unmatched to any gene: 12. Germline CDR1 reads GTSNPN; CDR2 reads SVGIG (reference sequence). This chain's CDR3 is CAWLRGLALLPNTGELFF. The CDR3, as DNA: TGTGCCTGGCTGAGGGGACTAGCGCTACTACCGAACACCGGGGAGCTGTTTTTT.

The rearrangement joins TRBV7-6 to TRBJ2-7, with 8 bases aligning to TRBD2. The CDR3 spans 15 residues. Losses at the gene ends were 1 base for V and 4 bases for J; bases not matched to a gene: 6. Germline V CDR1 and CDR2: SGHVS, FNYEAQ. The CDR3 protein is CASSLGLAGGYEQYF. The CDR3 nucleotides are TGTGCCAGCAGCTTAGGGTTGGCGGGAGGTTACGAGCAGTACTTC.

This chain links TRBV21-1 with TRBJ1-2; TRBD1 reflects the table's D call only, with no check against the DNA. TRBV21-1 corresponds to a pseudogene. This CDR3 has 19 residues. CDR3: CASSTPIPGSDREDYGYTF. The DNA for the CDR3 is TGTGCCAGCAGCACTCCAATCCCGGGGTCTGACAGGGAGGACTATGGCTACACCTTC.

The V and J genes are TRBV7-9 and TRBJ1-1; possibly TRBD1 for D (6 bases). This CDR3 comprises 15 residues. V was clipped by 5 bases and J by 3 bases, with 16 bases between them. The germline V gene encodes CDR1 SEHNR and CDR2 FQNEAQ (reference sequence). CDR3 region: CASSASVAGDTEAFF. CDR3 in DNA: TGTGCCAGCAGCGCCAGCGTGGCAGGGGACACTGAAGCTTTCTTT.

The chain has TRBV30 and TRBJ1-5; D perhaps matches TRBD1 (5 bases). The germline V and J ends were trimmed by 2 bases and 7 bases, with 15 bases remaining between them. Germline V lookup: CDR1 GTSNPN, CDR2 SVGIG (reference sequence). The CDR3 sequence is 14 residues long. The CDR3 DNA reads TGTGCCTGGAGTCCCCTCCTCAGGGCACAGCCCCAGCATTTT. Translating gives CAWSPLLRAQPQHF.

This clone has a single count. The rearrangement uses TRBV4-1 and TRBJ2-5; 8 bases match TRBD2. Germline-derived CDR1 and CDR2 are MGHRA and YSYEKL. With 0 bases clipped from V and 7 bases from J, the junction kept 10 bases outside the gene matches. The length of the CDR3 is 16 residues. The CDR3 here is CASSQDPGSGAWTQYF. DNA for the CDR3: TGCGCCAGCAGCCAAGATCCCGGTAGCGGGGCTTGGACCCAGTACTTC.

V gene TRBV18 combines with J gene TRBJ2-2, with D maybe TRBD1 (6 bases). The CDR3 has 17 amino acids. V was pared by 0 bases and J by 3 bases, with 14 bases between. Germline V gene lookup returns CDR1 KGHSH and CDR2 LQKENI. CDR3 in DNA: TGTGCCAGCTCACCACCGGCAGGGGCAGGAGACACCGGGGAGCTGTTTTTT. Encoded protein: CASSPPAGAGDTGELFF.

The chain combines TRBV11-2 with TRBJ2-1, with D possibly TRBD1 on 5 matching bases. The CDR3 loop spans 14 amino acids. V shed 5 bases and J shed 4 bases, with 12 bases lying between them. Per germline, CDR1 SGHAT and CDR2 FQNNGV. Written as DNA, the CDR3 is TGTGCCAGCAGCCCCCGACGACAGTACAATGAGCAGTTCTTC. Its protein product is CASSPRRQYNEQFF.

The chain is built from TRBV4-2 and TRBJ2-7, with 8 bases matching TRBD2. Germline V gene sequence: CDR1 LGHNA, CDR2 YNFKEQ. The ends lost 0 bases at V and 2 bases at J; junction bases unmatched: 3. This CDR3 has 15 amino acids. CDR3 residues: CASSQDPGGPYEQYF. The CDR3 DNA follows: TGTGCCAGCAGCCAAGATCCGGGAGGGCCCTACGAGCAGTACTTC.

The CDR3 loop reads CASSPPGETQYF. DNA for the CDR3: TGTGCCAGCAGCCCCCCGGGAGAGACCCAGTACTTC. The J gene is TRBJ2-5, the V gene TRBV7-9; D ambiguous. The CDR3 runs 12 residues. Trimming shortened V by 5 bases and J by 4 bases, and 8 bases separated the two germline ends. In germline, CDR1 is SEHNR, CDR2 FQNEAQ (reference sequence).

Details on this clone: The junction and the germline gene differ at one end; a read error may be behind it. The gene calls are TRBV4-2 and TRBJ2-1; D unresolved. The germline V gene encodes CDR1 LGHNA and CDR2 YNFKEQ. The CDR3 totals 13 residues. The CDR3 reads CASSHPSSNEQFF. CDR3 in DNA: TGTGCCAGCAGCCACCCCTCCTCCAATGAGCAGTTCTTC.

This chain links TRBV6-5 with TRBJ2-7, with D tentatively TRBD1 (6 bases). The CDR3 is 15 amino acids. CDR1 MNHEY and CDR2 SVGAGI come from the germline V gene. V dropped 7 bases and J dropped 5 bases, with 21 bases sitting between them. Here the CDR3 DNA reads TGTGCCAGCACGCAGAACAGGGCCCTCGTTGACGAGCAGTACTTC. It yields the protein CASTQNRALVDEQYF.

The genes are TRBV19 and TRBJ2-7; TRBD1 aligns across 9 bases. CDR3 length: 15 amino acids. V shed 4 bases, J shed 2 bases, and the junction held 6 bases outside the gene matches. Germline V gene sequence: CDR1 LNHDA, CDR2 SQIVND (reference sequence). The CDR3 here is CASSTSGTGTYEQYF. DNA of the CDR3: TGTGCCAGTAGTACCTCCGGGACAGGGACCTACGAGCAGTACTTC.

CDR3 protein: CASSQELGTGTEAFF. The CDR3 bases are TGCGCCAGCAGCCAAGAACTCGGGACAGGGACTGAAGCTTTCTTT. The rearrangement joins TRBV4-3 to TRBJ1-1; 9 bases line up with TRBD1. Germline values: CDR1 LGHNA, CDR2 YSLEER. The CDR3 has 15 amino acids. The V and J ends lost 0 bases and 5 bases, in that order; junction bases with no gene match: 4.